Shown below are 3 T cell receptor beta chains from a single sample sequenced in a study of CD8 T cells in Susac syndrome. RNA amounts of about 0.45 to 1 ug underwent reverse transcription with random hexamers. TCRdb reprocessed the immunoSEQ multiplex PCR reads with MiXCR, giving one entry per CDR3 protein. The sample lists about 110,000 distinct CDR3 sequences; approximately 93% were seen once. Sample: CD8+ T cells from PBMCs. The receptors come from a human donor with Susac syndrome.

This clonotype was detected once. J is TRBJ2-7 and V is TRBV7-8, with 8 bases fitting TRBD1. From germline, CDR1 is SGHVS and CDR2 FQNEAQ. The CDR3 extends over 16 amino acids. The trim removed 2 bases at V and 1 base at J, leaving 7 bases unmatched. CDR3 coding DNA: TGTGCCAGCAGCTTATCAATCGGACAGGGATCCTACGAGCAGTACTTC. Encoded protein: CASSLSIGQGSYEQYF.

The CDR3: CASSVADRNNEQFF. The CDR3 DNA is TGTGCCAGCAGCGTTGCCGACAGGAACAATGAGCAGTTCTTC. The J gene is TRBJ2-1, the V gene TRBV9, with D perhaps TRBD1 (6 bases). Trimming stripped 2 bases from V and 5 bases from J, with 11 bases between. The CDR3 has 14 amino acids. The germline gives CDR1 SGDLS, CDR2 YYNGEE.

The chain employs TRBV6-5 and TRBJ1-4; D possibly corresponds to TRBD1 (6 bases). The CDR3 sequence is 13 residues long. Trimming removed 5 bases at V and 7 bases at J, with 11 bases between. Germline V CDR1 and CDR2: MNHEY, SVGAGI. The CDR3 loop is CASSIGGGEKLFF. The DNA for the CDR3 is TGTGCCAGCAGTATCGGAGGGGGTGAAAAACTGTTTTTT.